This T cell receptor (beta chain) stems from a study of T cell repertoires in cytomegalovirus infection. Turning to this clonotype: The antigen is not known.

The CDR3 runs 11 residues. The V gene's germline CDR1 is SEHNR and CDR2 FQNEAQ (reference sequence). Trimming removed 9 bases from V and 4 bases from J, with 9 bases in between. MiXCR was run by TCRdb on the reads, yielding one entry per CDR3 protein. The data hold hundreds of thousands of distinct CDR3 sequences, with around 32% observed a single time. The starting material was cultured CD8+ T cells from PBMCs, obtained from culture after CMV antigen stimulation. This sequence joins TRBV7-9 and TRBJ2-5; D is uncertain. The TCR sequence derives from a human donor in good health (CMV status not recorded). Some clones in this sample may be carry-over from other donors' samples. Here the CDR3 reads CARSFSETQYF. In DNA form, the CDR3 reads TGTGCCAGGTCCTTTTCAGAGACCCAGTACTTC.